This TCR beta chain was obtained from a study of OX40 agonist ivuxolimab in advanced cancers. Notes on the research overall: Ivuxolimab, which targeted the costimulatory receptor OX40 (CD134), was an agonistic, fully human IgG2 monoclonal antibody. Intravenous ivuxolimab was administered to patients every 2 weeks at six dose levels: 0.01, 0.1, 0.3, 1.5, 3 and 10 mg/kg. Of the roughly 52 patients in dose escalation, some 20 had hepatocellular carcinoma, roughly 15 had melanoma, 9 had renal cell carcinoma and 9 had head and neck cancer. The dose-escalation cohort was about 87% male with a mean age of about 65 years, ranging from roughly 20 to 80. Prior anti-PD-1, anti-PD-L1 or anti-CTLA-4 therapy was permitted, and about 40% of dose-escalation patients had received checkpoint inhibitors. Partial responses occurred in three dose-escalation patients, of whom one had hepatocellular carcinoma and two had cutaneous melanoma. The purpose of peripheral TCRbeta sequencing was to test whether ivuxolimab changed TCR sequence diversity and led to clonal T-cell expansion. The paper describes the monotherapy dose-escalation part (N of about 50 patients) of the phase I trial of ivuxolimab. The paper as a whole reports these results and caveats: Antigen specificity was not determined for the clonally expanded peripheral T cells. In partial responders in the 0.1-3.0 mg/kg groups, normalized peripheral clonal expansion was found to be among the lowest, especially among CD8+ T cells. Low levels of normalized T-cell clonal expansion were also seen in some patients who did not respond. At doses of 0.1 to 3.0 mg/kg, clonal expansion of both CD4+ and CD8+ blood T cells was observed from baseline to week 6. After ivuxolimab, more expanded clones were found on average in CD8+ T cells than in CD4+ T cells.

Patients with a history of autoimmune disease or receiving systemic immunosuppression were excluded from the trial. Peripheral blood for TCR sequencing was drawn from every dose cohort at baseline, at cycle 4 day 1 and at cycle 7 day 1. The samples were taken from a phase I, first-in-human, multicenter, open-label dose-escalation trial of ivuxolimab. Adults with locally advanced or metastatic melanoma, renal cell, hepatocellular, or head and neck squamous cell carcinoma were enrolled in the trial. Before TCR sequencing, CD4+ T cells and CD8+ T cells were sorted from peripheral blood as separate populations. CDR1 MNHNS and CDR2 SASEGT were looked up in the germline V gene. The CDR3, from cysteine to phenylalanine, totals 14 residues. Left in the record is the CDR3 DNA by itself, 42 bases read in frame from the first base. Trimming takes 10 bases off V and 5 bases off J; junction bases not matched to a gene: 10.

Genomic DNA was extracted from sorted cells for sequencing of the TCRbeta CDR3 region. The immunoSEQ Assay was used to sequence the TCRbeta CDR3 regions. In its TCRdb copy, this immuneACCESS table keeps in-frame sequences only and misses some clones. Where compared with another copy, unresolved V genes explain less than half of these, and the others have no known cause. This sample holds fewer than 50,000 clones; 85% to 95% were observed only once. 15% of the sample is in the top ten clones. Regarding this clone: Which antigen it targets is not known. Base-call qualities are not available, and no considerably larger clone is one nucleotide away. Other DNA sequences in this specimen translate into the identical CDR3.

This TCR came from an adult with an advanced solid tumor such as melanoma, head and neck, liver or kidney cancer. The source material was CD4+ or CD8+ T cells sorted from blood, sampled in a trial of the OX40 agonist ivuxolimab. The chain is made from TRBV6-1 and TRBJ2-7; TRBD1 aligns with 11 central bases. CDR3 loop: CATTKGQGADEQYF. DNA sequence: TGTGCCACCACAAAAGGACAGGGGGCTGACGAGCAGTACTTC.